This passage covers 31 T cell receptor beta chains from one sample sequenced in a study of cytomegalovirus exposure and HLA in healthy donors (dated by TCRdb to 2016 to 2017). To prepare the library, the immunoSEQ multiplex PCR assay was applied. The multiplex PCR relied on a mix of 60 forward primers for TCR Vbeta segments and 13 reverse primers for TCR Jbeta segments. TCRdb retrieved this table from immuneACCESS and kept in-frame rearrangements only. Not all clones are present; in checked studies, unresolved V genes account for under half, and no reason is known for the remainder. The sample table contains 100,000 to 150,000 clones; only one count was recorded for 75% to 85% of them. The top ten constitute 1% of the sample. Sequenced material: PBMCs. These receptors were obtained from a man aged 40-50 years in good health and CMV-seronegative.

The rearrangement joins TRBV7-6 to TRBJ2-7; TRBD2 matches 8 bases. The CDR3 consists of 16 residues. V lost 5 bases, J lost 0 bases, and 9 bases stayed unmatched. Germline loops: CDR1 SGHVS, CDR2 FNYEAQ. In DNA, the CDR3 is TGTGCCAGCAGCCCCCAAACTAGCGGACACTCCTACGAGCAGTACTTC. This gives the protein CASSPQTSGHSYEQYF.

There are a few counts of this clone. This chain connects TRBV5-4 to TRBJ2-1; 10 nucleotides agree with TRBD1. Losses at the gene ends were 4 bases for V and 7 bases for J; bases not matched to a gene: 20. The CDR3 runs to 19 residues. CDR1 SGHNT and CDR2 YYREEE come from the germline V gene (reference sequence). The CDR3 protein is CASSMGPRSGTGVSNEQFF. The CDR3 DNA is TGTGCCAGCAGCATGGGACCGCGGTCCGGGACAGGGGTTTCGAATGAGCAGTTCTTC.

This clone has just a few counts. The chain uses TRBV19 and TRBJ1-4; D gene ambiguous. Trimming pared 5 bases from V and 4 bases from J, leaving 14 bases between. The CDR3 has 15 amino acids. Germline lookup yields CDR1 LNHDA and CDR2 SQIVND (reference sequence). In DNA, the CDR3 is TGTGCCAGTAGTCTGTTGACACTAGGTAATGAAAAACTGTTTTTT. This encodes CASSLLTLGNEKLFF.

The V gene is TRBV5-8, the J gene TRBJ1-4, with D possibly being TRBD1 (5 bases). The CDR3 totals 14 residues. Trimming removed 0 bases at V and 4 bases at J, with 7 bases between. Germline CDR1 SGHTS, CDR2 YDEGEE. The CDR3 protein is CASSLGQINEKLFF. CDR3 sequence (DNA): TGTGCCAGCAGCTTGGGACAGATTAATGAAAAACTGTTTTTT.

This chain links TRBV15 with TRBJ1-5, with a weak D call TRBD1 (5 bases). Trimming left V 0 bases short and J 8 bases short, with 11 bases between. Germline CDR1 and CDR2: LNHNV and YYDKDF (reference sequence). The CDR3 runs 14 residues. The CDR3 bases are TGTGCCACCAGCAGAGATCAGGGTGCGGAGCCCCAGCATTTT. It specifies CATSRDQGAEPQHF.

The CDR3 DNA follows: TGCAGCGTTGAAGGACTGGCCACAGGGATCTCCTACGAGCAGTACTTC. Amino acid sequence: CSVEGLATGISYEQYF. V and J are TRBV29-1 and TRBJ2-7; the D gene is possibly TRBD1 (6 bases). This CDR3 has 16 amino acids. Trimming removed 1 base from V and 0 bases from J, with 16 bases in between. Germline V gene lookup returns CDR1 SQVTM and CDR2 ANQGSEA.

The chain carries TRBV27 and TRBJ1-6; D is unresolved. The germline CDR1 and CDR2 sequences are MNHEY and SMNVEV (reference sequence). The CDR3 totals 17 residues. V lost 5 bases, J lost 0 bases, and 14 bases lay in between. In nucleotides, the CDR3 is TGTGCCAGCAGTGCCACATTTGGGAGCTCCTATAATTCACCCCTCCACTTT. It is translated as CASSATFGSSYNSPLHF.

This clone was seen a few times. This chain links TRBV6-6 with TRBJ1-1; D ambiguous. Germline V lookup: CDR1 MNHNY, CDR2 SVGAGI (reference sequence). V lost 2 bases to trimming and J lost 1 base, with 8 bases between them. CDR3 length equals 14 residues. The CDR3 loop reads CASSYLAGNTEAFF. As DNA, the CDR3 is TGTGCCAGCAGTTACCTGGCAGGGAACACTGAAGCTTTCTTT.

This clone was found once. This chain joins TRBV28 and TRBJ2-7; perhaps TRBD1 as D (6 bases). In germline, CDR1 is MDHEN, CDR2 SYDVKM. This CDR3 has 15 residues. Trimming stripped 6 bases from V and 0 bases from J, with 15 bases between. The CDR3 DNA is TGTGCCAGCAGATCCCCCCGGGACAACTCCTACGAGCAGTACTTC. It is translated as CASRSPRDNSYEQYF. Full variable domain (missing parts from reference TRBV28 and TRBJ2-7): DVKVTQSSRYLVKRTGEKVFLECVQDMDHENMFWYRQDPGLGLRLIYFSYDVKMKEKGDIPEGYSVSREKKERFSLILESASTNQTSMYLCASRSPRDNSYEQYFGPGTRLTVT.

The chain carries TRBV11-2 and TRBJ2-7; 8 bases fit TRBD2. The germline CDR1 and CDR2 sequences are SGHAT and FQNNGV. V shed 9 bases and J 0 bases; nucleotides not matched to a gene: 10. This CDR3 spans 15 amino acids. The CDR3 here is CASTPRGGFSYEQYF. CDR3 DNA sequence: TGTGCCAGTACCCCTCGGGGGGGATTCTCCTACGAGCAGTACTTC.

As regards this clone: The conserved phenylalanine or tryptophan is not found at the CDR3 terminus, so this likely reflects a read error. The chain is built from TRBV29-1 and TRBJ1-3; tentative D call: TRBD1 (5 bases). The CDR3 covers 14 residues. With 4 bases removed from V and 5 bases from J, the gap between germline ends came to 15 bases. Germline values: CDR1 SQVTM, CDR2 ANQGSEA. The CDR3 bases are TGCAGCGTTGGGACCCAGGGAAATAGAAACACCATATATGTT. This encodes CSVGTQGNRNTIYV.

Here the CDR3 DNA reads TGTGCCAGCAGCTGGGGGGTTGGCAATGAGCAGTTCTTC. It translates to CASSWGVGNEQFF. This rearrangement joins TRBV14 to TRBJ2-1; a possible D gene is TRBD2 (6 bases). This CDR3 region has 13 residues. The germline CDR1 and CDR2 sequences are SGHDN and FVKESK. Between the trimmed V and J ends, which lost 5 bases and 6 bases, there was a span of 11 bases.

CDR3 protein: CASSQESREVTANTGELFF. As DNA, the CDR3 is TGCGCCAGCAGCCAAGAATCGCGGGAGGTTACCGCGAACACCGGGGAGCTGTTTTTT. The chain is built from TRBV4-1 and TRBJ2-2; 8 nucleotides line up with TRBD2. V trimming: 0 bases; J trimming: 0 bases; junction bases outside the gene matches: 9. Germline V lookup: CDR1 MGHRA, CDR2 YSYEKL. The CDR3 covers 19 residues.

The rearrangement links TRBV6-4 to TRBJ2-7, with D possibly matching TRBD2 (6 bases). Germline assignment: CDR1 MRHNA and CDR2 SNTAGT. V dropped 3 bases and J dropped 6 bases, with 12 bases sitting between them. This CDR3 spans 13 amino acids. CDR3 loop: CASSEEEGFEQYF. Written as DNA, the CDR3 is TGTGCCAGCAGTGAAGAGGAGGGGTTCGAGCAGTACTTC.

The chain is built from TRBV9 and TRBJ2-2; no firm D call. Looked up from germline, CDR1 is SGDLS and CDR2 is YYNGEE. V lost 0 bases to trimming and J lost 4 bases, with 10 bases between them. The CDR3 has 15 amino acids. CDR3 coding DNA: TGTGCCAGCAGCGTAGGTGCCTCAGGCACCGGGGAGCTGTTTTTT. It is translated as CASSVGASGTGELFF.

This clone was picked up one time. The V and J genes are TRBV4-1 and TRBJ1-5, with D possibly being TRBD1 (6 bases). The CDR3 is made up of 16 amino acids. V was clipped by 0 bases and J by 3 bases, with 12 bases between them. CDR1 is MGHRA and CDR2 is YSYEKL in the germline V gene. This CDR3 reads CASSQEGHSHNQPQHF. The DNA for the CDR3 is TGCGCCAGCAGCCAAGAGGGACACAGCCACAATCAGCCCCAGCATTTT.

The chain is built from TRBV6-6 and TRBJ1-1; unclear D gene. The CDR3 contains 14 residues. CDR1 is MNHNY, CDR2 SVGAGI, per germline (reference sequence). V lost 7 bases and J lost 4, with 16 bases in between. CDR3 amino acids: CASTPGGLGTEAFF. In DNA, the CDR3 is TGTGCCAGCACTCCGGGAGGCCTGGGCACTGAAGCTTTCTTT.

The chain links TRBV15 to TRBJ2-7; 9 bases align to TRBD2. The CDR3 loop spans 15 amino acids. CDR1 and CDR2 (germline): LNHNV, YYDKDF (reference sequence). The V gene end was trimmed by 4 bases and the J gene end by 3 bases; junction bases not matched to a gene: 7. The CDR3 nucleotides are TGTGCCACCAGCAAACCGACTAGCGGTTACTACGAGCAGTACTTC. This gives the protein CATSKPTSGYYEQYF.

This clone appeared a single time. The chain joins TRBV6-6 to TRBJ2-7; 7 positions agree with TRBD1. J gave up 2 bases and V 7 bases, and 11 bases lay outside the gene matches. In germline, CDR1 is MNHNY, CDR2 SVGAGI (reference sequence). The CDR3 has 15 residues. The chain's CDR3 is CASTARDRPPYEQYF. Written as DNA, the CDR3 is TGTGCCAGCACCGCCCGGGACAGACCTCCCTACGAGCAGTACTTC.

The V and J genes are TRBV2 and TRBJ1-4; perhaps TRBD1 as D (6 bases). The CDR3 consists of 13 residues. V was shortened by 6 bases and J by 7 bases, with 12 bases between the two germline ends. CDR1 and CDR2 (germline): SNHLY, FYNNEI. CDR3 nucleotide sequence: TGTGCCAGCAGCCAGGGGTACGGTGAAAAACTGTTTTTT. This translates into CASSQGYGEKLFF.

The chain carries TRBV2 and TRBJ1-5; D is uncertain. The CDR3 is 13 amino acids. V was cut by 5 bases and J by 5 bases, with 10 bases left in between. CDR1 is SNHLY and CDR2 is FYNNEI in the germline V gene. The CDR3 nucleotides are TGTGCCAGCAGTCGCAACAGAGATCAGCCCCAGCATTTT. This translates into CASSRNRDQPQHF. The whole variable domain, filled in from reference TRBV2 and TRBJ1-5, reads EPEVTQTPSHQVTQMGQEVILRCVPISNHLYFYWYRQILGQKVEFLVSFYNNEISEKSEIFDDQFSVERPDGSNFTLKIRSTKLEDSAMYFCASSRNRDQPQHFGDGTRLSIL.

A note on this clone: Lacking the conserved final phenylalanine or tryptophan, this CDR3 likely reflects a read error. The V call is TRBV6-1, the J call TRBJ1-5; tentatively, D is TRBD1 (5 bases). V was pared by 7 bases and J by 1 base, with 8 bases between. This CDR3 has 13 amino acids. Germline values: CDR1 MNHNS, CDR2 SASEGT. The CDR3 spells CASTGQSNQPQHV. The DNA for the CDR3 is TGTGCCAGCACCGGACAAAGCAATCAGCCCCAGCATGTT.

The genes are TRBV6-5 and TRBJ1-5, with 10 bases matching TRBD1. Trimming at V came to 6 bases and at J to 7 bases, leaving 3 bases not matched to a gene. The CDR3 has 13 residues. Germline values: CDR1 MNHEY, CDR2 SVGAGI. CDR3 sequence: CASSRTGGQPQHF. The CDR3 region has the DNA TGTGCCAGCAGCCGGACAGGGGGACAGCCCCAGCATTTT.

The V gene is TRBV2, the J gene TRBJ1-5; tentative D call: TRBD1 (5 bases). The V and J ends lost 7 bases and 3 bases respectively, with 19 bases between them. Germline CDR1 reads SNHLY; CDR2 reads FYNNEI. CDR3 length: 16 amino acids. The CDR3 DNA sequence: TGTGCCAGCACTCTTCAGGGTAAGCCTCCCAATCAGCCCCAGCATTTT. Protein: CASTLQGKPPNQPQHF.

V and J are TRBV2 and TRBJ2-2; a weak D match, TRBD2 (6 bases). This CDR3 region has 12 residues. With 4 bases removed from V and 13 bases from J, the gap between germline ends came to 13 bases. The V gene's germline CDR1 is SNHLY and CDR2 FYNNEI. CDR3 nucleotides: TGTGCCAGCAGTGTTGGCACAGCGGGGCTGTTTTTT. Its protein is CASSVGTAGLFF.

The rearrangement links TRBV27 to TRBJ1-2, with 9 bases lining up with TRBD1. The V gene end was trimmed by 5 bases and the J gene end by 0 bases; junction bases not matched to a gene: 1. Germline CDR1 reads MNHEY; CDR2 reads SMNVEV (reference sequence). This CDR3 spans 14 amino acids. CDR3 protein: CASSRQGANYGYTF. CDR3 nucleotides: TGTGCCAGCAGTAGACAGGGGGCTAACTATGGCTACACCTTC.

This clone has just one count. V and J are TRBV7-2 and TRBJ2-7; D remains unclear. Germline-derived CDR1 and CDR2 are SGHTA and FQGNSA. This CDR3 contains 13 residues. Between the trimmed V and J ends, which lost 4 bases and 1 base, there was a span of 8 bases. CDR3 coding DNA: TGTGCCAGCAGCTCGCTAGGTTCCTACGAGCAGTACTTC. Its translation: CASSSLGSYEQYF.

The chain carries TRBV6-1 and TRBJ2-7; TRBD1 aligns across 10 bases. The length of the CDR3 is 14 residues. V dropped 5 bases and J dropped 3; count of bases not matched to a gene: 4. In germline, CDR1 is MNHNS, CDR2 SASEGT. The CDR3 loop is CASSHRTGGYEQYF. CDR3 sequence (DNA): TGTGCCAGCAGTCATAGGACAGGGGGCTACGAGCAGTACTTC.

The chain links TRBV6-5 to TRBJ2-7; the match to TRBD1 covers 7 bases. The CDR3 extends over 15 amino acids. Germline CDR1 is MNHEY and CDR2 is SVGAGI. Unmatched junction bases numbered 9, after V lost 6 bases and J lost 1 base. The CDR3 DNA is TGTGCCAGCAGCAAATACAAGGGACAGTCCTACGAGCAGTACTTC. Translation: CASSKYKGQSYEQYF.

The chain recombines TRBV5-4 with TRBJ2-1, with no clear D. The V gene's germline CDR1 is SGHNT and CDR2 YYREEE (reference sequence). V was shortened by 0 bases and J by 6 bases, with 10 bases between the two germline ends. The CDR3 totals 14 residues. Here the CDR3 reads CASSLGQALNEQFF. CDR3 bases: TGTGCCAGCAGCTTGGGGCAGGCTCTCAATGAGCAGTTCTTC.

The V and J genes are TRBV5-3 and TRBJ2-5, with 8 bases fitting TRBD1. TRBV5-3 is placed among ORFs of uncertain function. Trimming at V came to 3 bases and at J to 5 bases, leaving 3 bases not matched to a gene. The CDR3 has 13 amino acids. The CDR3 region has the DNA TGTGCCAGAAGCTCAGGACAGGGCGAGACCCAGTACTTC. It specifies CARSSGQGETQYF.